Below, 18 T cell receptor beta chains from the same sample are listed, as sequenced in a study of OX40 agonist ivuxolimab in advanced cancers. Using immunoSEQ multiplex PCR, the repertoire was profiled, and TCRdb retains in-frame clones only, with some absent. The profile shows approximately 77,000 clones, roughly nine tenths of them singletons. The input for sequencing was CD4+ or CD8+ T cells sorted from blood, taken in a trial of the OX40 agonist ivuxolimab. These receptors were taken from an adult with an advanced solid tumor such as melanoma, head and neck, liver or kidney cancer.

The genes are TRBV7-9 and TRBJ1-2; tentatively, D is TRBD1 (5 bases). There are 15 residues in the CDR3. Per the germline V gene, CDR1 is SEHNR and CDR2 is FQNEAQ (reference sequence). Deletions cut 8 bases from V and 1 base from J, with 17 bases between. Here the CDR3 reads CASAGGTYHNYGYTF. As DNA, the CDR3 is TGTGCCAGCGCGGGAGGGACGTACCATAACTATGGCTACACCTTC.

This chain joins TRBV27 and TRBJ2-7, with D possibly TRBD2 on 6 matching bases. The germline CDR1 and CDR2 sequences are MNHEY and SMNVEV (reference sequence). Trimming took off 6 bases at V and 2 bases at J, with 11 bases between the two ends. This CDR3 comprises 13 residues. The CDR3 coding sequence is TGTGCCAGCAGAGAGTCGGGGGCCTACGAGCAGTACTTC. Residues: CASRESGAYEQYF.

This chain links TRBV19 with TRBJ2-7; D unclear. Trimming cost V 5 bases and J 0 bases, with 5 bases left between them. The germline CDR1 and CDR2 sequences are LNHDA and SQIVND (reference sequence). This CDR3 spans 12 amino acids. The CDR3 DNA is TGTGCCAGTAGTGGGGACTCCTACGAGCAGTACTTC. Amino acid sequence: CASSGDSYEQYF. Together with reference TRBV19 and TRBJ2-7, the CDR3 gives the full variable domain: DGGITQSPKYLFRKEGQNVTLSCEQNLNHDAMYWYRQDPGQGLRLIYYSQIVNDFQKGDIAEGYSVSREKKESFPLTVTSAQKNPTAFYLCASSGDSYEQYFGPGTRLTVT.

Note on this clone: The identical CDR3 is also encoded by other nucleotide sequences in the sample. This chain uses TRBV27 with TRBJ1-5; tentative D call: TRBD1 (6 bases). The CDR3 spans 14 residues. V lost 9 bases to trimming and J lost 9 bases, with 21 bases between them. CDR1 and CDR2 from the germline V gene are MNHEY and SMNVEV (reference sequence). The CDR3 protein is CASSPVGRGGPQHF. The CDR3 DNA reads as TGTGCCAGTAGCCCAGTGGGGAGAGGGGGGCCCCAGCATTTT.

The CDR3: CASSPQGRYNEQFF. The DNA of the CDR3 is TGTGCCAGCAGCCCCCAGGGTAGATACAATGAGCAGTTCTTC. J is TRBJ2-1 and V is TRBV5-6, with D possibly matching TRBD1 (5 bases). This CDR3 contains 14 residues. Germline lookup yields CDR1 SGHDT and CDR2 YYEEEE. V lost 4 bases and J 4 bases, leaving 12 bases between the germline ends.

The rearrangement joins TRBV7-9 to TRBJ2-7; the D call may be TRBD1 or TRBD2 (5 bases each). Germline assignment: CDR1 SEHNR and CDR2 FQNEAQ (reference sequence). V was shortened by 1 base and J by 0 bases, with 16 bases between the two germline ends. This CDR3 comprises 17 residues. The CDR3: CASSLVGEGTPSYEQYF. The DNA of the CDR3 is TGTGCCAGCAGCTTAGTAGGAGAGGGGACCCCCTCCTACGAGCAGTACTTC. Supplemented by reference TRBV7-9 and TRBJ2-7, the full variable domain reads DTGVSQNPRHKITKRGQNVTFRCDPISEHNRLYWYRQTLGQGPEFLTYFQNEAQLEKSRLLSDRFSAERPKGSFSTLEIQRTEQGDSAMYLCASSLVGEGTPSYEQYFGPGTRLTVT.

The CDR3 here is CASSLGRGRGYEQYF. The CDR3 nucleotides read TGTGCCAGCAGCTTGGGCCGCGGTAGGGGCTACGAGCAGTACTTC. The chain links TRBV11-2 to TRBJ2-7, with D maybe TRBD1 (5 bases). Germline V gene data show CDR1 as SGHAT and CDR2 as FQNNGV. V was trimmed by 3 bases and J by 3 bases, leaving 15 bases between them. The CDR3 runs to 15 residues.

This chain connects TRBV5-6 to TRBJ1-5, with 7 positions matching TRBD1. The CDR3 is 17 residues long. V lost 3 bases and J lost 6; bases outside the gene matches: 15. Germline lookup yields CDR1 SGHDT and CDR2 YYEEEE. CDR3 bases: TGTGCCAGCAGCTCTTCCGAAAGGCGACAGGGAGTTCAGCCCCAGCATTTT. It specifies CASSSSERRQGVQPQHF. The complete variable domain, with remaining parts taken from reference TRBV5-6 and TRBJ1-5, reads DAGVTQSPTHLIKTRGQQVTLRCSPKSGHDTVSWYQQALGQGPQFIFQYYEEEERQRGNFPDRFSGHQFPNYSSELNVNALLLGDSALYLCASSSSERRQGVQPQHFGDGTRLSIL.

The sample holds one count of this clone. The chain employs TRBV6-1 and TRBJ1-3; D is undetermined. V shed 3 bases and J shed 2 bases, with 8 bases lying between them. There are 14 residues in the CDR3. Germline values: CDR1 MNHNS, CDR2 SASEGT. The CDR3, as DNA: TGTGCCAGCAGTGAGCCATCCACTGGAAACACCATATATTTT. Residues: CASSEPSTGNTIYF.

Remarks on this clone: This CDR3 is missing its conserved last phenylalanine or tryptophan, likely due to a read error. The limits of the CDR3 on the DNA are not certain, so only TCRdb's listed CDR3 is given. The rearrangement uses TRBV5-8 and TRBJ2-7; the table's D call of TRBD2 was not tested on the DNA. Ends included, the CDR3 has 14 residues. Germline V gene lookup returns CDR1 SGHTS and CDR2 YDEGEE. CDR3 sequence: CASSLSTVWTSVVS.

This clone was counted a single time. This chain links TRBV28 with TRBJ1-1, with TRBD1 identical over 8 bases. Germline V CDR1 and CDR2: MDHEN, SYDVKM. The length of the CDR3 is 14 residues. J lost 4 bases, V lost 7 bases, and 8 bases had no gene match. CDR3 amino acids: CASTPNRGSTEAFF. The CDR3, as DNA: TGTGCCAGCACGCCGAACAGGGGGAGCACTGAAGCTTTCTTT.

This chain uses TRBV10-3 with TRBJ2-7; 13 bases are shared with TRBD2. Germline V CDR1 and CDR2: ENHRY, SYGVKD. With V trimmed by 3 bases and J by 4 bases, 3 bases remained unmatched. This CDR3 spans 15 amino acids. The CDR3 DNA is TGTGCCATCAGTGATTGGACTAGCGGGAGTTACGAGCAGTACTTC. This encodes CAISDWTSGSYEQYF.

The rearrangement links TRBV11-2 to TRBJ1-2, with unresolved D. There are 15 residues in the CDR3. Per germline, CDR1 SGHAT and CDR2 FQNNGV. The V end lost 0 bases, the J end lost 4 bases, and 12 bases lay between the germline ends. Written as DNA, the CDR3 is TGTGCCAGCAGCTTAGATATGGCCAGCGGCTATGGCTACACCTTC. This translates into CASSLDMASGYGYTF.

CDR3 loop: CATSRDKAYNQPQHF. The DNA for the CDR3 is TGTGCCACCAGCAGAGATAAAGCCTACAATCAGCCCCAGCATTTT. V usage is TRBV15 and J usage is TRBJ1-5; D unresolved. The CDR3 consists of 15 residues. Germline lookup yields CDR1 LNHNV and CDR2 YYDKDF (reference sequence). Deletions cut 0 bases from V and 3 bases from J, with 9 bases between.

The chain employs TRBV7-9 and TRBJ1-5, with D uncertain. The CDR3 runs 13 residues. Germline CDR1 is SEHNR and CDR2 is FQNEAQ (reference sequence). V was trimmed by 4 bases and J by 3 bases, leaving 7 bases between them. CDR3 sequence: CASSWTDNQPQHF. The CDR3 bases are TGTGCCAGCAGCTGGACTGACAATCAGCCCCAGCATTTT.

V usage is TRBV19 and J usage is TRBJ2-7; 7 nucleotides align to TRBD1. Germline V CDR1 and CDR2: LNHDA, SQIVND (reference sequence). CDR3 size: 14 residues. Trimming took 3 bases from V and 4 from J; bases not matched to a gene: 6. The CDR3 coding sequence is TGTGCCAGTAGTATCGGGCTCAGGGGGTACGAGCAGTACTTC. This codes for CASSIGLRGYEQYF.

For the CDR3, the DNA is TGTGCCAGCAGCCCGGGACCTCAGAACACTGAAGCTTTCTTT. Translating it yields CASSPGPQNTEAFF. The chain has TRBV4-2 and TRBJ1-1, with D tentatively TRBD1 (5 bases). The CDR3 covers 14 residues. CDR1 LGHNA and CDR2 YNFKEQ come from the germline V gene. V lost 4 bases and J lost 1, with 10 bases in between.

The genes are TRBV5-6 and TRBJ1-1; D not certain. The CDR3 has 13 amino acids. V dropped 2 bases and J dropped 0 bases, with 5 bases sitting between them. The germline CDR1 and CDR2 sequences are SGHDT and YYEEEE. The CDR3 DNA reads TGTGCCAGCAGCTTTCTAATGAACACTGAAGCTTTCTTT. It translates to CASSFLMNTEAFF.